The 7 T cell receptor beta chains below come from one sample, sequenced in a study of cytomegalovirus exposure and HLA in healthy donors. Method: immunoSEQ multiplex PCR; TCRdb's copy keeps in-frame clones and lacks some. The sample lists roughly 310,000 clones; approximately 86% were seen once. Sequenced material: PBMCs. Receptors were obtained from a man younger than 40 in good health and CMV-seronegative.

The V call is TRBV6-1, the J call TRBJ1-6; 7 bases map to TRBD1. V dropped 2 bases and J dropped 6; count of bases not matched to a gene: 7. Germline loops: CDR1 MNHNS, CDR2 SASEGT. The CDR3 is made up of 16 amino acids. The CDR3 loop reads CASSEWGQISNSPLHF. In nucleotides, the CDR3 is TGTGCCAGCAGTGAATGGGGACAGATCAGTAATTCACCCCTCCACTTT.

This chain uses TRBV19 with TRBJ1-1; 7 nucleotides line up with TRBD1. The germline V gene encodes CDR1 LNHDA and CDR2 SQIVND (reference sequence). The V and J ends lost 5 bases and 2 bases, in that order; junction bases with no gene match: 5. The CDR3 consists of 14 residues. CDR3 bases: TGTGCCAGTAGTGGAGACAGGGTTAACACTGAAGCTTTCTTT. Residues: CASSGDRVNTEAFF. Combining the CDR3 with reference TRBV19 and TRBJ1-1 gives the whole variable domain DGGITQSPKYLFRKEGQNVTLSCEQNLNHDAMYWYRQDPGQGLRLIYYSQIVNDFQKGDIAEGYSVSREKKESFPLTVTSAQKNPTAFYLCASSGDRVNTEAFFGQGTRLTVV.

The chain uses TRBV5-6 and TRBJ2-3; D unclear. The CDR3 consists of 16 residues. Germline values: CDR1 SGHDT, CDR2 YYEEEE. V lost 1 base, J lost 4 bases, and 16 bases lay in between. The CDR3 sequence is CASSLFMTRRPDTQYF. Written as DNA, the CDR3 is TGTGCCAGCAGCTTGTTTATGACACGGCGACCAGATACGCAGTATTTT.

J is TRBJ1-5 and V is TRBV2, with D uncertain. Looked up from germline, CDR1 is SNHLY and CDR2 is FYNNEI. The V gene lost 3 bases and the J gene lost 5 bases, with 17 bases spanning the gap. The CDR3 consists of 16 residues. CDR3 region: CASSEEDPSVYQPQHF. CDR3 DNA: TGTGCCAGCAGTGAGGAGGACCCCTCCGTTTATCAGCCCCAGCATTTT.

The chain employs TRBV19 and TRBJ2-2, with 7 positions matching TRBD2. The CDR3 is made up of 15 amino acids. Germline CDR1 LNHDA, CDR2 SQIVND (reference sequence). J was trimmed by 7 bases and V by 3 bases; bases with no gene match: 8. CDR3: CASSISGVEGGELFF. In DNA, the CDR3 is TGTGCCAGTAGTATCAGCGGGGTAGAAGGCGGGGAGCTGTTTTTT.

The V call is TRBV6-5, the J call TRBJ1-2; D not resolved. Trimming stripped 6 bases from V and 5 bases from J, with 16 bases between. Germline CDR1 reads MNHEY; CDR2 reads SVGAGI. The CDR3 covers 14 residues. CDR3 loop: CASSLDGVRYGYTF. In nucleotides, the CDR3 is TGTGCCAGCAGCCTGGACGGGGTGCGATATGGCTACACCTTC.

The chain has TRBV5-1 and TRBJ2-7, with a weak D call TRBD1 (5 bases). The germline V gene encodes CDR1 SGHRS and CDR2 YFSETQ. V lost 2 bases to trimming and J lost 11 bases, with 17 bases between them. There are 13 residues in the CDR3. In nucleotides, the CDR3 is TGCGCCAGCAGCTTCGATTCTTCAGGGTCGAAGTACTTC. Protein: CASSFDSSGSKYF.